These 30 T cell receptor beta chains were sequenced from one sample in a study of identifying expanded T cells in peripheral blood (dated by TCRdb to between 2017 and 2020). Library preparation used the immunoSEQ multiplex PCR assay. This is the immuneACCESS table as TCRdb keeps it, with only in-frame sequences that have V and J called. A part of the clones is gone; compared with another copy, unresolved V genes explain less than half, and the rest is unexplained. The sample profile shows about 91,000 clones; almost 90% of them were found once. Jointly, the top ten make up about 3.9% of the sample. The sample consisted of blood. The receptor set was obtained from a person aged 18 to 75 in good health.

The V call is TRBV7-9, the J call TRBJ2-2; D gene ambiguous. Trimming took off 5 bases at V and 5 bases at J, with 24 bases between the two ends. CDR3 length equals 18 residues. Germline assignment: CDR1 SEHNR and CDR2 FQNEAQ (reference sequence). CDR3 nucleotide sequence: TGTGCCAGCAGCCCCCAGGATGGTCCCGCCCGGTGGACCGGGGAGCTGTTTTTT. Amino acids: CASSPQDGPARWTGELFF.

The chain joins TRBV29-1 to TRBJ2-1; weak D call: TRBD2 (6 bases). Germline CDR1 SQVTM, CDR2 ANQGSEA. The germline V and J ends were trimmed by 6 bases and 4 bases, with 13 bases remaining between them. This CDR3 is built from 13 residues. The CDR3 is CSVEYSGYNEQFF. CDR3 bases: TGCAGCGTCGAATATAGCGGATACAATGAGCAGTTCTTC.

V is TRBV10-2 and J is TRBJ2-7; the match to TRBD1 covers 10 bases. J was trimmed by 6 bases and V by 8 bases; bases with no gene match: 10. The length of the CDR3 is 14 residues. Germline CDR1 is WSHSY and CDR2 is SAAADI. The CDR3 region has the DNA TGCGCCAGCTCAAGGGACAGGGGATTTTCCGAGCAGTACTTC. It specifies CASSRDRGFSEQYF.

The chain links TRBV29-1 to TRBJ2-7; a weak D match, TRBD1 (6 bases). In germline, CDR1 is SQVTM, CDR2 ANQGSEA. V shed 6 bases and J shed 5 bases, with 14 bases lying between them. The CDR3 extends over 12 amino acids. DNA of the CDR3: TGCAGCGTAACAGGGATTTTCCACGAGCAGTACTTC. Translating it yields CSVTGIFHEQYF.

V usage is TRBV10-3 and J usage is TRBJ2-1, with D unclear. The germline V gene has CDR1 ENHRY and CDR2 SYGVKD. The length of the CDR3 is 12 residues. The germline V and J ends were trimmed by 4 bases and 6 bases, with 7 bases remaining between them. As DNA, the CDR3 is TGTGCCATCAGTGGGCAGGCCAATGAGCAGTTCTTC. Translating it yields CAISGQANEQFF.

This sequence joins TRBV9 and TRBJ2-1; D may be TRBD1 or TRBD2 (6 bases each). The V gene's germline CDR1 is SGDLS and CDR2 YYNGEE. The germline V and J ends were trimmed by 0 bases and 9 bases, with 10 bases remaining between them. The CDR3 covers 13 residues. In nucleotides, the CDR3 is TGTGCCAGCAGCGTAGGGGGGGCAGGTGAGCAGTTCTTC. Translated: CASSVGGAGEQFF.

The chain combines TRBV28 with TRBJ1-4; possible D gene TRBD1, 5 bases. The CDR3 length is 13 residues. Germline values: CDR1 MDHEN, CDR2 SYDVKM. Trimming removed 6 bases at V and 4 bases at J, with 9 bases between. In nucleotides, the CDR3 is TGTGCCAGCAGGGGACCGAATAATGAAAAACTGTTTTTT. This sequence encodes CASRGPNNEKLFF.

The genes are TRBV18 and TRBJ2-5, with 10 positions matching TRBD1. V trimming: 5 bases; J trimming: 5 bases; junction bases outside the gene matches: 5. The CDR3 has 14 residues. In germline, CDR1 is KGHSH, CDR2 LQKENI. The CDR3 loop reads CASSSLDRGETQYF. The CDR3 nucleotides read TGTGCCAGCTCATCCTTGGACAGGGGGGAGACCCAGTACTTC.

The J gene is TRBJ2-3, the V gene TRBV10-3; D uncertain. The V gene lost 3 bases and the J gene lost 0 bases, with 13 bases spanning the gap. The CDR3 has 16 amino acids. Germline CDR1 reads ENHRY; CDR2 reads SYGVKD. CDR3 nucleotide sequence: TGTGCCATCAGTGACCCGAGTAGTTTTAGCACAGATACGCAGTATTTT. This encodes CAISDPSSFSTDTQYF.

The J gene is TRBJ2-7, the V gene TRBV4-1, with D possibly matching TRBD1 (6 bases). V lost 4 bases, J lost 2 bases, and 12 bases lay in between. This CDR3 spans 14 amino acids. CDR1 and CDR2 (germline): MGHRA, YSYEKL. CDR3 DNA: TGCGCCAGCAGCCCCCGGGACACTACCTACGAGCAGTACTTC. Its protein is CASSPRDTTYEQYF.

This rearrangement joins TRBV6-1 to TRBJ1-4; no clear D gene. Germline-derived CDR1 and CDR2 are MNHNS and SASEGT. The CDR3 length is 14 residues. V was cut by 1 base and J by 10 bases, with 13 bases left in between. In DNA, the CDR3 is TGTGCCAGCAGTGAAGAAGACCCCAGGAGAAAACTGTTTTTT. Translated, it gives CASSEEDPRRKLFF.

J is TRBJ2-5 and V is TRBV30; TRBD2 matches 10 bases. CDR3 length equals 15 residues. V trimming: 0 bases; J trimming: 4 bases; junction bases outside the gene matches: 5. The germline CDR1 and CDR2 sequences are GTSNPN and SVGIG (reference sequence). The CDR3 sequence is CAWSVGLAGVETQYF. As DNA, the CDR3 is TGTGCCTGGAGTGTAGGGCTAGCGGGGGTAGAGACCCAGTACTTC.

This clone was observed once. The V and J genes are TRBV15 and TRBJ1-5; 7 bases match TRBD1. Germline trimming cut 5 bases from V and 4 bases from J; bases unmatched to any gene: 5. There are 14 residues in the CDR3. Germline V gene data show CDR1 as LNHNV and CDR2 as YYDKDF (reference sequence). CDR3 nucleotide sequence: TGTGCCACCAGCCGGGACAGCATGAATCAGCCCCAGCATTTT. Protein sequence: CATSRDSMNQPQHF.

This clone was counted between two and nine times. The chain has TRBV30 and TRBJ1-2; D unclear. CDR1 is GTSNPN, CDR2 SVGIG, per germline (reference sequence). The ends were cut back, 4 bases at V and 7 bases at J, with 13 bases in the middle. The CDR3 runs to 12 residues. CDR3 protein: CAWTPGERGYTF. For the CDR3, the DNA is TGTGCCTGGACCCCTGGGGAGCGTGGCTACACCTTC.

The J gene is TRBJ2-2, the V gene TRBV4-3; D remains ambiguous. CDR1 and CDR2 from the germline V gene are LGHNA and YSLEER. CDR3 length: 16 amino acids. V lost 0 bases to trimming and J lost 0 bases, with 8 bases between them. The CDR3 is CASSQEWQSNTGELFF. The CDR3 DNA follows: TGCGCCAGCAGCCAAGAGTGGCAGTCGAACACCGGGGAGCTGTTTTTT.

J is TRBJ2-1 and V is TRBV6-5, with D perhaps TRBD1 (6 bases). The CDR3 loop spans 15 amino acids. The germline V gene encodes CDR1 MNHEY and CDR2 SVGAGI. Trimming removed 1 base from V and 4 bases from J, with 11 bases in between. The CDR3 nucleotides read TGTGCCAGCAGTTACTTGCCCAGGGGATACAATGAGCAGTTCTTC. It specifies CASSYLPRGYNEQFF.

This chain links TRBV6-1 with TRBJ2-7, with 7 bases identical to TRBD1. CDR3 size: 14 residues. V lost 7 bases to trimming and J lost 1 base; unmatched junction nucleotides: 7. The germline gives CDR1 MNHNS, CDR2 SASEGT. CDR3 protein: CASTTRTGSYEQYF. CDR3 nucleotides: TGTGCCAGCACCACCCGGACAGGTTCCTACGAGCAGTACTTC.

The chain employs TRBV6-4 and TRBJ1-5; a possible D gene is TRBD1 (5 bases). V lost 3 bases to trimming and J lost 0 bases, with 6 bases between them. The length of the CDR3 is 14 residues. Germline CDR1 and CDR2: MRHNA and SNTAGT. The CDR3 DNA sequence: TGTGCCAGCAGTGAGGGGGATAGCAATCAGCCCCAGCATTTT. It encodes CASSEGDSNQPQHF.

The DNA for the CDR3 is TGTGCCAGCAGTGCGGCTAGCGGGGGGGCCTACAATGAGCAGTTCTTC. It yields the protein CASSAASGGAYNEQFF. The chain couples TRBV2 to TRBJ2-1; 12 bases are shared with TRBD2. J gave up 2 bases and V 4 bases, and 3 bases lay outside the gene matches. The CDR3 runs to 16 residues. In germline, CDR1 is SNHLY, CDR2 FYNNEI.

The chain employs TRBV29-1 and TRBJ2-1, with D unresolved. The CDR3 totals 13 residues. Looked up from germline, CDR1 is SQVTM and CDR2 is ANQGSEA. V was trimmed by 5 bases and J by 10 bases, leaving 18 bases between them. The CDR3 protein is CSVSHPETIEQFF. Written as DNA, the CDR3 is TGCAGCGTTTCCCACCCGGAAACTATCGAGCAGTTCTTC.

This sequence joins TRBV9 and TRBJ2-1; the D gene is possibly TRBD1 (6 bases). Trimming removed 3 bases at V and 5 bases at J, with 12 bases between. CDR3 length equals 14 residues. CDR1 SGDLS and CDR2 YYNGEE come from the germline V gene. The CDR3 region has the DNA TGTGCCAGCAGCGAAACCGGGACAAACAATGAGCAGTTCTTC. It yields the protein CASSETGTNNEQFF.

This rearrangement joins TRBV28 to TRBJ1-5, with 8 bases fitting TRBD1. CDR3 length: 13 residues. Germline V gene sequence: CDR1 MDHEN, CDR2 SYDVKM. V lost 7 bases, J lost 7 bases, and 6 bases stayed unmatched. CDR3 bases: TGTGCCAGCACCCGGACAGGGAGGCAGCCCCAGCATTTT. The encoded protein is CASTRTGRQPQHF.

This clone has a handful of counts. J is TRBJ2-3 and V is TRBV2; D not resolved. V lost 1 base and J 2 bases, leaving 10 bases between the germline ends. CDR1 is SNHLY, CDR2 FYNNEI, per germline. The CDR3 length is 15 residues. The CDR3 DNA reads TGTGCCAGCAGTGAAGGTGTAGGCCTCACAGATACGCAGTATTTT. Translated, it gives CASSEGVGLTDTQYF.

The CDR3 loop reads CASSDGTNTEAFF. The CDR3, as DNA: TGTGCCAGCAGCGACGGGACGAACACTGAAGCTTTCTTT. The chain carries TRBV2 and TRBJ1-1; a possible D gene is TRBD1 (5 bases). V was trimmed by 6 bases and J by 1 base, leaving 9 bases between them. The germline CDR1 and CDR2 sequences are SNHLY and FYNNEI. The CDR3 spans 13 residues. The variable domain in full, with the rest retrieved from reference TRBV2 and TRBJ1-1, is EPEVTQTPSHQVTQMGQEVILRCVPISNHLYFYWYRQILGQKVEFLVSFYNNEISEKSEIFDDQFSVERPDGSNFTLKIRSTKLEDSAMYFCASSDGTNTEAFFGQGTRLTVV.

This clone showed up just once. The V gene is TRBV5-6, the J gene TRBJ2-2, with 8 bases aligning to TRBD1. CDR3 length: 17 amino acids. Germline CDR1 SGHDT, CDR2 YYEEEE. J lost 3 bases, V lost 4 bases, and 11 bases had no gene match. The DNA of the CDR3 is TGTGCCAGCAGCCCCGGGACAGGAAGATCTTACACCGGGGAGCTGTTTTTT. Its translation is CASSPGTGRSYTGELFF.

This sequence joins TRBV18 and TRBJ1-4; no definite D call. The V and J ends lost 6 bases and 4 bases respectively, with 12 bases between them. The CDR3 consists of 14 residues. Germline CDR1 is KGHSH and CDR2 is LQKENI. CDR3 sequence reads: CASSGIRGNEKLFF. CDR3 sequence (DNA): TGTGCCAGCTCGGGGATCCGGGGTAATGAAAAACTGTTTTTT.

The chain uses TRBV30 and TRBJ1-2, with a weak D call TRBD1 (5 bases). Trimming shortened V by 2 bases and J by 7 bases, and 8 bases separated the two germline ends. CDR1 is GTSNPN and CDR2 is SVGIG in the germline V gene (reference sequence). The CDR3 is made up of 11 amino acids. In DNA form, the CDR3 reads TGTGCCTGGAGTAGGGGCGTTGGCTACACCTTC. Translation gives CAWSRGVGYTF.

The rearrangement links TRBV28 to TRBJ1-1; possible D gene TRBD1, 6 bases. This CDR3 region has 17 residues. Germline V gene data show CDR1 as MDHEN and CDR2 as SYDVKM. The V gene lost 2 bases and the J gene lost 1 base, with 17 bases spanning the gap. The CDR3 DNA is TGTGCCAGCAGTTTAAGCCCAGGGGTAAGACAGAACACTGAAGCTTTCTTT. Translated: CASSLSPGVRQNTEAFF.

On this clone itself: Other DNA sequences within the sample encode an identical CDR3. V usage is TRBV2 and J usage is TRBJ1-1, with no clear D. The CDR3 contains 15 residues. Between the trimmed V and J ends, which lost 2 bases and 4 bases, there was a span of 14 bases. Germline assignment: CDR1 SNHLY and CDR2 FYNNEI. CDR3 in amino acids: CASSEQRVVGTEAFF. The CDR3 DNA reads as TGTGCCAGCAGTGAACAGAGGGTCGTAGGCACTGAAGCTTTCTTT.

The CDR3, as DNA: TGTGCCAGCAGCCCGGGACTAGCGGGGGGACGCCAAGAGACCCAGTACTTC. This sequence encodes CASSPGLAGGRQETQYF. J is TRBJ2-5 and V is TRBV9; the match to TRBD2 covers 15 bases. The J segment lost 1 base and the V segment lost 4 bases, leaving 5 bases of the junction unmatched. The CDR3 length is 17 residues. Germline V gene sequence: CDR1 SGDLS, CDR2 YYNGEE.